In this sample, the clone carrying this T cell receptor (beta chain) turned up a few times. Its antigen remains unknown. The data are from a study of vaccination and CD4 T cells after COVID-19. Treatment here: approximately nine-day PBMC culture with coronavirus spike peptide pools or control peptides (ViraFEST assay). The ends were cut back, 0 bases at V and 5 bases at J, with 11 bases in the middle. This CDR3 region has 14 residues. Germline-derived CDR1 and CDR2 are DFQATT and SNEGSKA (reference sequence). Cultured CD4+ T cell DNA was sequenced using the Oncomine TCR Beta short-read assay. TCRdb re-derived calls from the PCR reads in MiXCR, one entry per CDR3 protein. The sample lists roughly 4,200 distinct CDR3 sequences; about 63% were seen once.

This clonotype was obtained from a human donor who had recovered from COVID-19. The sample consisted of CD4+ T cells from blood, cultured in vitro. The chain recombines TRBV20-1 with TRBJ1-5; tentative D call: TRBD1 (5 bases). The CDR3 here is CSARDLRGDQPQHF. In nucleotides, the CDR3 is TGCAGTGCTAGAGATTTACGGGGGGATCAGCCCCAGCATTTT.